This T cell receptor (beta chain) stems from a study of control samples from healthy donors and cancer patients. V lost 5 bases to trimming and J lost 4 bases, with 5 bases between them. Germline CDR1 reads SEHNR; CDR2 reads FQNEAQ (reference sequence). This CDR3 spans 11 amino acids. TCRdb's copy holds only in-frame clones and misses some; the assay was immunoSEQ multiplex PCR. The sample has some 120,000 clones, 80% to 95% seen once. The TCR originated in a man aged 18 to 29 in good health. The chain uses TRBV7-9 and TRBJ1-2, with D hard to call. The sequenced material came from blood. The CDR3 DNA reads as TGTGCCAGCAGCGCAGGCTATGGCTACACCTTC. It yields the protein CASSAGYGYTF.